This TCR beta chain is from a study of T-cell reconstitution after alpha-beta-depleted transplantation in children listed by TCRdb under 2016. For context, the study as a whole: Using TCR repertoire profiling, the study quantitatively followed how T-cell immune reconstitution unfolded in children after TCRalphabeta/CD19-depleted allogeneic hematopoietic cell transplantation.

According to the study, the label for this sample's time point signals: day 60 (about 2 months) after transplantation. The meaning of the sample's treatment or condition label: allogeneic hematopoietic cell transplantation with graft depleted of TCRalphabeta T cells and CD19 B cells. Transplant recipients were children who received TCRalphabeta/CD19-depleted allogeneic hematopoietic cell grafts. Results and caveats for the whole study, not just this receptor: The apparently early alphabetaT-cell count recovery about two months after transplant was reportedly dependent on only several hundred rapidly expanded clones derived from non-depleted graft cells. Over the following months the frequencies of hyperexpanded clones went down, and after one year T-cell counts and TCRbeta diversity were mostly credited to newly produced T cells. In some patients, the high TCRbeta diversity seen at day 60 was put down to recipient T cells and intrathymic progenitors that had survived conditioning.

From cysteine to phenylalanine, the CDR3 is 16 amino acids long. Only the CDR3 portion is preserved as DNA: 48 bases, with reading frame beginning at the first base. CDR1 and CDR2 are read off the germline V gene as SGHTS and YDEGEE. The junction shows trimming of 4 bases on V and 7 bases on J, and the gene matches do not reach 14 bases of it. Preparation of the library involved PCR. The instrument was an Illumina HiSeq 2500. TCR libraries were prepared with molecular barcoding, using unique molecular identifiers to normalize TCRbeta repertoire quantification. The public reads were reprocessed in TCRdb via fastp at Q25 and MiXCR, keeping in-frame beta chains. Here each entry gathers all rows of one CDR3 protein and keeps the most common genes and DNA. The sample profile shows thousands of distinct CDR3 sequences; under 30% of them were found once. Jointly, the top ten make up under 80% of the sample.

Concerning this clonotype: Its antigen is still unknown. The input lacks base qualities; no much larger clone sits a single base away.

The V and J genes are TRBV5-8 and TRBJ2-1; TRBD2 agrees with 7 junctional bases. Source: PBMCs, mostly from graft donor cells, taken 60 days after TCRalphabeta/CD19-depleted stem cell transplant. The sequence derives from a male patient aged 2-15 years who had a stem cell transplant for acute myeloid leukemia, so the T cells may come from the graft donor. The CDR3 region has the sequence CASSAGERAAGNEQFF. The nucleotide sequence is given as TGTGCCAGCAGCGCGGGAGAGCGGGCTGCTGGTAATGAGCAGTTCTTC.